This is a list of T cell receptor beta chains from one sample in a study of blood T cells in healthy people across ages. TCRdb reprocessed the 5' RACE reads via MiXCR and lists one record per CDR3 protein. The table lists 920,000 or so distinct CDR3 sequences, 45% of them singletons. The material sequenced was blood. The receptor source for this set is a woman aged 60 to 75 in good health. Each CDR3 is given with its conserved first and last residue. The order of the fields is J gene, V gene, D gene, clone size, CDR3 DNA, CDR3 protein. The D gene is left open where the match is weak. The size of a clone is reported for some rows only, either as once, few or many, or as a class for expanded clones.

J: TRBJ2-7; V: TRBV6-2/TRBV6-3; D: -; size: -; DNA: TGTGCCAGCAGTTACTCGTCCCTTACGGAGCAGTACTTC; CDR3: CASSYSSLTEQYF
J: TRBJ1-6; V: TRBV28; D: -; size: few; DNA: TGTGCCAGCAAACAAACCGGGTCCATTAATTCACCCCTCCACTTT; CDR3: CASKQTGSINSPLHF
J: TRBJ2-1; V: TRBV7-8; D: TRBD2; size: -; DNA: TGTGCCAGCAGCCCCGGACTAGCGGAGGGCAATGAGCAGTTCTTC; CDR3: CASSPGLAEGNEQFF
J: TRBJ2-3; V: TRBV4-2; D: -; size: few; DNA: TGTGCCAGCAGCCAAGGTGTGGGAAGTTGGTATTTT; CDR3: CASSQGVGSWYF
J: TRBJ2-5; V: TRBV5-6; D: TRBD2; size: -; DNA: TGTGCCAGCAGCTTGGTCGGGCGGGAGGGCCAAGAGACCCAGTACTTC; CDR3: CASSLVGREGQETQYF
J: TRBJ2-1; V: TRBV14; D: -; size: -; DNA: TGTGCCAGCAGTCAAGATTCGGGAGTAGGCTATGAGCAGTTCTTC; CDR3: CASSQDSGVGYEQFF
J: TRBJ2-3; V: TRBV6-1; D: -; size: -; DNA: TGTGCCAGCAGTGAGTTGAGCGAAGGTACGCAGTATTTT; CDR3: CASSELSEGTQYF
J: TRBJ2-7; V: TRBV10-3; D: -; size: -; DNA: TGTGCCATCCTGGAGGGAGAAGGGAACTACGAGCAGTACTTC; CDR3: CAILEGEGNYEQYF
J: TRBJ2-3; V: TRBV30; D: -; size: -; DNA: TGTGCCTTGAGTTTCACAGATACGCAGTATTTT; CDR3: CALSFTDTQYF
J: TRBJ2-1; V: TRBV29-1; D: TRBD2; size: -; DNA: TGCAGCGTTGTCGGGACTAGCGGGACTAATGAGCAGTTCTTC; CDR3: CSVVGTSGTNEQFF
J: TRBJ2-7; V: TRBV11-2; D: -; size: -; DNA: TGTGCCAGCAGCTCCGTAGGACAGAAGCCCCCCTACGAGCAGTACTTC; CDR3: CASSSVGQKPPYEQYF
J: TRBJ1-1; V: TRBV6-2/TRBV6-3; D: TRBD1; size: few; DNA: TGTGCCAGTACATACAGGGGGGGCACTGAAGCTTTCTTT; CDR3: CASTYRGGTEAFF
J: TRBJ2-1; V: TRBV20-1; D: TRBD2; size: -; DNA: TGCAGTGCCCCGGGACTAGCGGGAGGGCAAGAGACCCAGTTCTTC; CDR3: CSAPGLAGGQETQFF
J: TRBJ2-5; V: TRBV20-1; D: -; size: -; DNA: TGCAGTGCTAGAGATATGGCTAGCCGCAGTCAATACAATGAGCAGTACTTC; CDR3: CSARDMASRSQYNEQYF
J: TRBJ2-5; V: TRBV24-1; D: TRBD1; size: many; DNA: TGTGCCACCTTCCGTCGACAGGGGGGAGAGACCCAGTACTTC; CDR3: CATFRRQGGETQYF
J: TRBJ2-1; V: TRBV12-3/TRBV12-4; D: -; size: -; DNA: TGTGCCAGCAGTTTAGTAGGACAGTTAGTTGCCTACAATGAGCAGTTCTTC; CDR3: CASSLVGQLVAYNEQFF
J: TRBJ2-3; V: TRBV20-1; D: -; size: few; DNA: TGCAGTGCTAGACGTGGCGGGACAGATACGCAGTATTTT; CDR3: CSARRGGTDTQYF
J: TRBJ2-3; V: TRBV2; D: TRBD2; size: few; DNA: TGTGCCAGCACCAGGACTAGCGGGAGAGATACGCAGTATTTT; CDR3: CASTRTSGRDTQYF
J: TRBJ2-7; V: TRBV7-2; D: TRBD2; size: few; DNA: TGTGCCAGCAGCTGGGGACTAGACGAGCAGTACTTC; CDR3: CASSWGLDEQYF
J: TRBJ2-7; V: TRBV15; D: -; size: -; DNA: TGTGCCACCAGCAGAGATGGGGATGGCAATGAGCAGTACTTC; CDR3: CATSRDGDGNEQYF
J: TRBJ2-1; V: TRBV12-3/TRBV12-4; D: TRBD2; size: once; DNA: TGTGCCAGCAGTCGGACTAGCGGGAGGGTGCACAATGAGCAGTTCTTC; CDR3: CASSRTSGRVHNEQFF
J: TRBJ2-5; V: TRBV7-2; D: TRBD2; size: -; DNA: TGTGCCAGCAGCTTAGGGGGACTAGTGCGAGAGACCCAGTACTTC; CDR3: CASSLGGLVRETQYF
J: TRBJ2-7; V: TRBV2; D: -; size: few; DNA: TGTGCCAGCAGCCCCGGACAGCACTACGAGCAGTACTTC; CDR3: CASSPGQHYEQYF
J: TRBJ2-7; V: TRBV6-2/TRBV6-3; D: -; size: few; DNA: TGTGCCACCGGTGAGATCTACGAGCAGTACTTC; CDR3: CATGEIYEQYF